This T cell receptor (beta chain) was recorded in a study of neurological immune-mediated disorders. Study-level points and caveats: CDR3 amino acid sequences found in expanded clones were never shared across subjects, suggesting private repertoires in all groups.

Each CDR3 protein is one row after TCRdb ran MiXCR on the 5' RACE reads. The table has fewer than 90,000 distinct CDR3 sequences, 5.2% seen once. This clonotype was found a few times. The target antigen is unknown. A junction end diverges from the germline sequence, so it may reflect a read error. Sequencing input: PBMCs. This sequence was found in a man younger than 35 with multiple sclerosis.

In DNA, the CDR3 is TGTGCCAGCAGTGCCCGACCTAATTCACCCCTCAACTTT. Encoded protein: CASSARPNSPLNF. The rearrangement joins TRBV27 to TRBJ1-6; D remains unclear. The CDR3 totals 13 residues. Germline values: CDR1 MNHEY, CDR2 SMNVEV (reference sequence).